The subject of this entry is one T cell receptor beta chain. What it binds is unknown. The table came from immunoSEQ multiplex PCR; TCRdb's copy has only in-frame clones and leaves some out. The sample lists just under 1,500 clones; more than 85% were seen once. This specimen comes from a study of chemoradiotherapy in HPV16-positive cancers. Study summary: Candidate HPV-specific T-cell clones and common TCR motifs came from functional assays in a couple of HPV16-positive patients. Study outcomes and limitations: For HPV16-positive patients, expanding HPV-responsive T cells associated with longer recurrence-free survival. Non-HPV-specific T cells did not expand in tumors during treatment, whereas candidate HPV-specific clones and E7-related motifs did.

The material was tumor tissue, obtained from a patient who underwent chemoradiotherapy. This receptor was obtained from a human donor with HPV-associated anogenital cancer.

The CDR3 reads CASSQDRGSHEQYF. The CDR3 region has the DNA TGCGCCAGCAGCCAAGATAGGGGGAGCCACGAGCAGTACTTC. The chain is built from TRBV4-3 and TRBJ2-7; D is perhaps TRBD1 (6 bases). The CDR3 sequence is 14 residues long. Germline-derived CDR1 and CDR2 are LGHNA and YSLEER. Trimming shortened V by 0 bases and J by 5 bases, and 11 bases separated the two germline ends.